A single sample gave rise to the 10 T cell receptor beta chains below, sequenced in a study of cytomegalovirus exposure and HLA in healthy donors. PCR employed 60 Vbeta and 13 Jbeta primers. Sequencing used immunoSEQ multiplex PCR; TCRdb keeps in-frame clones, though not all of them. This sample's table reports under 45,000 clones. Sequencing used PBMCs. The receptors were gathered from a male donor in good health and CMV-seronegative.

The V and J genes are TRBV15 and TRBJ2-5, with 8 bases identical to TRBD1. This CDR3 is 14 amino acids long. CDR1 and CDR2 from the germline V gene are LNHNV and YYDKDF (reference sequence). The V and J ends lost 0 bases and 7 bases, in that order; junction bases with no gene match: 4. In DNA, the CDR3 is TGTGCCACCAGCAGAGACAGGGGGCCAGGGACCCAGTACTTC. The encoded protein is CATSRDRGPGTQYF.

V and J are TRBV5-8 and TRBJ1-4; the D gene is possibly TRBD1 (6 bases). Per germline, CDR1 SGHTS and CDR2 YDEGEE. This CDR3 spans 16 amino acids. V was pared by 3 bases and J by 4 bases, with 16 bases between. The CDR3: CASSSGQTGFNEKLFF. The CDR3 DNA is TGTGCCAGCAGCTCGGGTCAGACAGGATTTAATGAAAAACTGTTTTTT.

The chain links TRBV7-2 to TRBJ2-3; tentatively, D is TRBD1 (5 bases). The V and J ends lost 5 bases and 2 bases respectively, with 11 bases between them. This CDR3 contains 14 residues. Germline-derived CDR1 and CDR2 are SGHTA and FQGNSA. The CDR3 region has the DNA TGTGCCAGCAGCCCCAGGGCCACCACAGATACGCAGTATTTT. The encoded protein is CASSPRATTDTQYF.

This rearrangement joins TRBV5-4 to TRBJ2-7; D might be TRBD1 (5 bases). Germline values: CDR1 SGHNT, CDR2 YYREEE (reference sequence). CDR3 size: 15 residues. V was pared by 0 bases and J by 0 bases, with 10 bases between. The DNA for the CDR3 is TGTGCCAGCAGCTTGGCACCAGGGTCCTCCTACGAGCAGTACTTC. Amino acids: CASSLAPGSSYEQYF.

The DNA for the CDR3 is TGTGCCAGCAGCCCGACACGATTCTCCTACGAGCAGTACTTC. Translated, it gives CASSPTRFSYEQYF. The genes are TRBV11-2 and TRBJ2-7; no clear D gene. Germline CDR1 and CDR2: SGHAT and FQNNGV. This CDR3 contains 14 residues. With 5 bases removed from V and 0 bases from J, the gap between germline ends came to 11 bases.

This sequence joins TRBV5-1 and TRBJ2-1; TRBD2 agrees at 15 bases. The V gene's germline CDR1 is SGHRS and CDR2 YFSETQ. This CDR3 spans 16 amino acids. With V trimmed by 3 bases and J by 7 bases, 5 bases remained unmatched. This CDR3 reads CASSSGTSGGKNEQFF. The CDR3, as DNA: TGCGCCAGCAGCTCCGGGACTAGCGGGGGGAAAAATGAGCAGTTCTTC.

The CDR3 DNA is TGCGCCAGCAGCTTGAGCTTCGGACTTACCTACGAGCAGTACTTC. It translates to CASSLSFGLTYEQYF. The chain has TRBV5-1 and TRBJ2-7; TRBD2 might be the D (5 bases). The V end was cut by 1 base, the J end by 2 bases, with 13 bases between. The CDR3 spans 15 residues. Germline-derived CDR1 and CDR2 are SGHRS and YFSETQ.

The chain links TRBV18 to TRBJ2-4; possibly TRBD2 for D (5 bases). Germline V gene data show CDR1 as KGHSH and CDR2 as LQKENI. The CDR3 is 18 residues long. V lost 3 bases to trimming and J lost 0 bases, with 18 bases between them. The CDR3 region is CASSPPRRSFIAKNIQYF. The CDR3 region has the DNA TGTGCCAGCTCACCCCCTCGGAGGAGCTTTATAGCCAAAAACATTCAGTACTTC.

The chain links TRBV6-5 to TRBJ1-6; D is perhaps TRBD1 (6 bases). Looked up from germline, CDR1 is MNHEY and CDR2 is SVGAGI. The V end was cut by 7 bases, the J end by 8 bases, with 12 bases between. The CDR3 spans 13 residues. Here the CDR3 DNA reads TGTGCCAGCATGGGGGGGCCCGATTCACCCCTCCACTTT. Protein sequence: CASMGGPDSPLHF.

This chain joins TRBV30 and TRBJ1-3; possibly TRBD1 for D (5 bases). The CDR3 loop spans 14 amino acids. Trimming left V 3 bases short and J 0 bases short, with 9 bases between. Germline CDR1 GTSNPN, CDR2 SVGIG (reference sequence). Written as DNA, the CDR3 is TGTGCCTGGAGCAGACAGATCTCTGGAAACACCATATATTTT. Its translation is CAWSRQISGNTIYF.